The 30 T cell receptor beta chains presented below share a single source sample, sequenced in a study of cytomegalovirus exposure and HLA in healthy donors. PCR involved 60 Vbeta and 13 Jbeta primers. Only in-frame clones appear in the TCRdb table, and some are missing; sequencing was by immunoSEQ multiplex PCR. The sample comprises around 80,000 clones, over 70% of which are singletons, and over 4.5% rests with the top ten. Sequenced sample: PBMCs. Receptors were obtained from a man aged 18 to 35 in good health and CMV-seropositive.

In this sample, this clone turned up once. This chain connects TRBV29-1 to TRBJ1-1; D remains unclear. Between the trimmed V and J ends, which lost 4 bases and 0 bases, there was a span of 9 bases. The CDR3 contains 13 residues. CDR1 and CDR2 (germline): SQVTM, ANQGSEA. CDR3 sequence: CSVVFGVNTEAFF. CDR3 DNA sequence: TGCAGCGTTGTTTTCGGGGTGAACACTGAAGCTTTCTTT.

The chain uses TRBV29-1 and TRBJ2-1; weak D call: TRBD1 (5 bases). Trimming took 3 bases from V and 4 from J, leaving 16 bases between them. CDR1 is SQVTM and CDR2 is ANQGSEA in the germline V gene. The CDR3 consists of 15 residues. The CDR3 region has the DNA TGCAGCGTTGACAGGGCTCCCCCCTTGTACAATGAGCAGTTCTTC. Amino acids: CSVDRAPPLYNEQFF.

This clone was seen once. V and J are TRBV27 and TRBJ1-1; D possibly corresponds to TRBD1 (5 bases). The CDR3 runs 12 residues. CDR1 and CDR2 (germline): MNHEY, SMNVEV (reference sequence). The germline V and J ends were trimmed by 5 bases and 5 bases, with 9 bases remaining between them. CDR3 sequence reads: CASSRGETEAFF. The CDR3 DNA follows: TGTGCCAGCAGTCGGGGGGAAACTGAAGCTTTCTTT.

This rearrangement joins TRBV19 to TRBJ1-4; 7 bases fit TRBD1. V lost 4 bases, J lost 8 bases, and 7 bases stayed unmatched. This CDR3 contains 14 residues. Germline CDR1 LNHDA, CDR2 SQIVND (reference sequence). CDR3 residues: CASSTTGVDEKLFF. Written as DNA, the CDR3 is TGTGCCAGTAGTACTACAGGGGTAGACGAAAAACTGTTTTTT.

This rearrangement joins TRBV5-4 to TRBJ2-6; maybe TRBD1 (6 bases). Germline CDR1 is SGHNT and CDR2 is YYREEE (reference sequence). V was cut by 4 bases and J by 4 bases, with 15 bases left in between. The CDR3 runs to 16 residues. CDR3 DNA sequence: TGTGCCAGCAGCCGGGACATTTCTAGAGGGGCCAACGTCCTGACTTTC. This sequence encodes CASSRDISRGANVLTF.

The V call is TRBV27, the J call TRBJ2-7, with 7 bases identical to TRBD1. This CDR3 has 13 residues. Germline V gives CDR1 MNHEY, CDR2 SMNVEV (reference sequence). V dropped 3 bases and J dropped 6; count of bases not matched to a gene: 5. The CDR3 DNA reads TGTGCCAGCAGTTTTGACAGGGTTGGCGAGCAGTACTTC. Translating gives CASSFDRVGEQYF.

In its sample, this clone was seen a few times. This sequence joins TRBV6-1 and TRBJ1-5; 7 bases agree with TRBD1. Germline CDR1 and CDR2: MNHNS and SASEGT. J was trimmed by 3 bases and V by 4 bases; bases with no gene match: 6. The CDR3 consists of 15 residues. The DNA for the CDR3 is TGTGCCAGCAGTGGAAACAGGGGAGACAATCAGCCCCAGCATTTT. Translated, it gives CASSGNRGDNQPQHF.

The J gene is TRBJ2-7, the V gene TRBV25-1, with TRBD1 matching 8 bases. This CDR3 comprises 13 residues. Per the germline V gene, CDR1 is MGHDK and CDR2 is SYGVNS. After removal of 7 bases from V and 3 bases from J, the junction contained 5 bases not matched to a gene. The CDR3 region is CASKEDRGYEQYF. As DNA, the CDR3 is TGTGCCAGCAAGGAAGACAGGGGCTACGAGCAGTACTTC.

The V and J genes are TRBV28 and TRBJ2-7; 7 bases align to TRBD2. Germline V CDR1 and CDR2: MDHEN, SYDVKM. The CDR3 has 14 residues. V lost 4 bases, J lost 3 bases, and 6 bases stayed unmatched. CDR3 sequence reads: CASSSATSLYEQYF. The CDR3 DNA is TGTGCCAGCAGTTCCGCGACTAGCCTCTACGAGCAGTACTTC. Filled out from reference TRBV28 and TRBJ2-7, the complete variable domain reads DVKVTQSSRYLVKRTGEKVFLECVQDMDHENMFWYRQDPGLGLRLIYFSYDVKMKEKGDIPEGYSVSREKKERFSLILESASTNQTSMYLCASSSATSLYEQYFGPGTRLTVT.

The table lists this clone with a count of one. The chain is built from TRBV11-1 and TRBJ2-7; D might be TRBD1 (5 bases). CDR1 and CDR2 (germline): SGHAT, FQDESV (reference sequence). The germline V and J ends were trimmed by 5 bases and 7 bases, with 18 bases remaining between them. The CDR3 totals 14 residues. The CDR3 region has the DNA TGTGCCAGCAGCCGCTCACAGGCTACGTGGGAGCAGTACTTC. It specifies CASSRSQATWEQYF.

The table lists this clone with a count of one. The chain joins TRBV5-1 to TRBJ2-1; no firm D call. Germline loops: CDR1 SGHRS, CDR2 YFSETQ. The CDR3 extends over 9 amino acids. Trimming cost V 7 bases and J 6 bases, with 2 bases left between them. DNA of the CDR3: TGCGCCAGCCTCAATGAGCAGTTCTTC. Translated: CASLNEQFF.

This clone came up a few times. The V call is TRBV4-1, the J call TRBJ2-7, with D possibly being TRBD2 (6 bases). Trimming shortened V by 1 base and J by 6 bases, and 13 bases separated the two germline ends. The CDR3 has 14 residues. Per the germline V gene, CDR1 is MGHRA and CDR2 is YSYEKL. CDR3 in DNA: TGCGCCAGCAGCCAAGGACTAGACCCCCGCGAGCAGTACTTC. This codes for CASSQGLDPREQYF.

V is TRBV6-5 and J is TRBJ1-1; 7 bases map to TRBD1. The V gene end was trimmed by 7 bases and the J gene end by 5 bases; junction bases not matched to a gene: 7. The V gene's germline CDR1 is MNHEY and CDR2 SVGAGI. The CDR3 covers 13 residues. The CDR3 here is CASTRDRETEAFF. The DNA of the CDR3 is TGTGCCAGCACCCGAGACAGGGAGACTGAAGCTTTCTTT.

The chain joins TRBV7-9 to TRBJ1-5, with D hard to call. CDR1 SEHNR and CDR2 FQNEAQ come from the germline V gene (reference sequence). The length of the CDR3 is 14 residues. The V end was cut by 1 base, the J end by 3 bases, with 7 bases between. DNA for the CDR3: TGTGCCAGCAGCTTAGACAATCACAATCAGCCCCAGCATTTT. Translating gives CASSLDNHNQPQHF.

This chain joins TRBV7-3 and TRBJ1-1; D remains ambiguous. The V gene's germline CDR1 is SGHTA and CDR2 FQGTGA. The CDR3 has 13 amino acids. Trimming cost V 5 bases and J 1 base, with 8 bases left between them. CDR3 DNA: TGTGCCAGCAGCCCTCTGGCGAACACTGAAGCTTTCTTT. Protein: CASSPLANTEAFF.

The chain carries TRBV14 and TRBJ2-3; 8 bases are shared with TRBD2. Germline trimming cut 4 bases from V and 4 bases from J; bases unmatched to any gene: 7. CDR1 and CDR2 (germline): SGHDN, FVKESK. The CDR3 contains 15 residues. The CDR3 sequence is CASSRGLAQADTQYF. The DNA for the CDR3 is TGTGCCAGCAGCCGAGGACTAGCTCAGGCAGATACGCAGTATTTT. The entire variable domain, with the rest obtained from reference TRBV14 and TRBJ2-3, is as follows: EAGVTQFPSHSVIEKGQTVTLRCDPISGHDNLYWYRRVMGKEIKFLLHFVKESKQDESGMPNNRFLAERTGGTYSTLKVQPAELEDSGVYFCASSRGLAQADTQYFGPGTRLTVL.

The rearrangement links TRBV4-1 to TRBJ2-7, with 8 bases that match TRBD2. Trimming cost V 4 bases and J 2 bases; bases outside gene matches: 4. The length of the CDR3 is 14 residues. In germline, CDR1 is MGHRA, CDR2 YSYEKL. The CDR3 is CASSPREVAYEQYF. For the CDR3, the DNA is TGCGCCAGCAGCCCGCGGGAGGTTGCCTACGAGCAGTACTTC.

V is TRBV7-6 and J is TRBJ2-3; no firm D call. CDR3 length: 14 amino acids. CDR1 SGHVS and CDR2 FNYEAQ come from the germline V gene. Trimming stripped 7 bases from V and 6 bases from J, with 17 bases between. CDR3 residues: CASNPLASSDTQYF. Written as DNA, the CDR3 is TGTGCCAGCAATCCCCTCGCCAGTTCTGATACGCAGTATTTT.

V and J are TRBV5-1 and TRBJ2-7, with TRBD1 identical over 8 bases. With V trimmed by 3 bases and J by 2 bases, 7 bases remained unmatched. The CDR3 loop spans 15 amino acids. CDR1 is SGHRS and CDR2 is YFSETQ in the germline V gene. CDR3 in amino acids: CASSSQPGQAYEQYF. The CDR3 DNA follows: TGCGCCAGCAGCTCTCAGCCGGGACAGGCCTACGAGCAGTACTTC.

This clone has just a few counts. The CDR3 protein is CASRGTSGTSGELFF. The DNA for the CDR3 is TGTGCCAGCAGGGGGACTAGCGGGACGAGCGGGGAGCTGTTTTTT. This chain links TRBV28 with TRBJ2-2, with 13 bases aligning to TRBD2. The CDR3 runs 15 residues. The germline V gene encodes CDR1 MDHEN and CDR2 SYDVKM. Trimming took 6 bases from V and 7 from J; bases not matched to a gene: 5.

The CDR3 sequence is CASSYRPSKAHEQFF. The CDR3 coding sequence is TGTGCCAGCAGTTACCGCCCTAGCAAGGCGCATGAGCAGTTCTTC. The V and J genes are TRBV6-6 and TRBJ2-1, with D maybe TRBD2 (5 bases). The CDR3 length is 15 residues. V was trimmed by 2 bases and J by 8 bases, leaving 16 bases between them. Germline CDR1 and CDR2: MNHNY and SVGAGI (reference sequence).

The J gene is TRBJ2-3, the V gene TRBV6-5; 12 bases are shared with TRBD2. The CDR3 has 16 amino acids. After removal of 1 base from V and 6 bases from J, the junction contained 5 bases not matched to a gene. Germline loops: CDR1 MNHEY, CDR2 SVGAGI. In DNA form, the CDR3 reads TGTGCCAGCAGTTACTTACCGGGACTAGCGGGTGATACGCAGTATTTT. As protein: CASSYLPGLAGDTQYF.

The rearrangement uses TRBV4-1 and TRBJ2-7; the match to TRBD2 covers 8 bases. CDR3 size: 15 residues. The germline V gene encodes CDR1 MGHRA and CDR2 YSYEKL. V shed 3 bases, J shed 2 bases, and the junction held 6 bases outside the gene matches. The DNA for the CDR3 is TGCGCCAGCAGCCAGATAGCGGGACAAACCTACGAGCAGTACTTC. This gives the protein CASSQIAGQTYEQYF.

The V call is TRBV29-1, the J call TRBJ2-3; D not certain. The length of the CDR3 is 15 residues. Trimming pared 3 bases from V and 2 bases from J, leaving 15 bases between. Germline V CDR1 and CDR2: SQVTM, ANQGSEA. CDR3 bases: TGCAGCGTTGATGGTACAGCTGCCACCACAGATACGCAGTATTTT. Residues: CSVDGTAATTDTQYF.

The chain carries TRBV15 and TRBJ1-2; maybe TRBD1 (6 bases). The CDR3 spans 14 residues. Deletions cut 4 bases from V and 8 bases from J, with 17 bases between. Germline loops: CDR1 LNHNV, CDR2 YYDKDF (reference sequence). This CDR3 is CATSTNEGRGGYTF. CDR3 DNA sequence: TGTGCCACCAGCACGAACGAGGGCAGGGGCGGCTACACCTTC.

CDR3 bases: TGTGCCAGCAGCTCCACAACTCCGGGTCCCTCGCTCTACGAGCAGTACTTC. Translation: CASSSTTPGPSLYEQYF. The rearrangement joins TRBV7-9 to TRBJ2-7; D is uncertain. Germline values: CDR1 SEHNR, CDR2 FQNEAQ (reference sequence). V was shortened by 4 bases and J by 3 bases, with 22 bases between the two germline ends. The CDR3 has 17 amino acids.

This sequence joins TRBV9 and TRBJ2-1, with 7 bases aligning to TRBD2. The CDR3 sequence is 15 residues long. After removal of 0 bases from V and 4 bases from J, the junction contained 4 bases not matched to a gene. Germline V gene sequence: CDR1 SGDLS, CDR2 YYNGEE. The CDR3 DNA reads as TGTGCCAGCAGCGTAGAGGGAGGGTATTACAATGAGCAGTTCTTC. It codes for CASSVEGGYYNEQFF. The variable domain in full, completed from reference TRBV9 and TRBJ2-1, reads DSGVTQTPKHLITATGQRVTLRCSPRSGDLSVYWYQQSLDQGLQFLIQYYNGEERAKGNILERFSAQQFPDLHSELNLSSLELGDSALYFCASSVEGGYYNEQFFGPGTRLTVL.

This sequence joins TRBV28 and TRBJ1-3; the D gene is possibly TRBD1 (5 bases). CDR1 is MDHEN, CDR2 SYDVKM, per germline. The CDR3 is 12 amino acids. Trimming cost V 5 bases and J 7 bases, with 9 bases left between them. The CDR3 sequence: CASSHRGNTIYF. CDR3 DNA: TGTGCCAGCAGTCATAGGGGTAACACCATATATTTT.

This chain uses TRBV4-2 with TRBJ2-1; 9 nucleotides match TRBD2. The CDR3 extends over 13 amino acids. Germline CDR1 and CDR2: LGHNA and YNFKEQ. The junction had 1 base not matched to a gene; V was cut back by 3 bases and J by 7 bases. The CDR3 DNA reads TGTGCCAGCAGCCATACTAGCGGGAATGAGCAGTTCTTC. This gives the protein CASSHTSGNEQFF.

This clone came up a few times. The chain joins TRBV10-3 to TRBJ2-1, with 11 positions matching TRBD1. The CDR3 totals 15 residues. Per germline, CDR1 ENHRY and CDR2 SYGVKD. After removal of 7 bases from V and 5 bases from J, the junction contained 7 bases not matched to a gene. The CDR3 DNA sequence: TGTGCCATCACCGAACGGGACAGGGGGAACAATGAGCAGTTCTTC. Residues: CAITERDRGNNEQFF.